This is a list of T cell receptor beta chains from one sample in a study of glioma-infiltrating T cells. One entry per CDR3 protein results from TCRdb running MiXCR on the multiplex PCR reads. The table records about 200,000 distinct CDR3 sequences, 32% of them present only once. The sample was glioma tissue, nonneoplastic brain tissue, or PBMCs (not recorded which). All receptors come from a human donor with low-grade glioma or glioblastoma, undergoing nonglioma brain surgery, or in good health (not recorded which). Both conserved end residues are part of each CDR3. The order of the fields is J gene, clone size, D gene, V gene, CDR3 DNA, CDR3 protein. A D gene is named only where the DNA matches it firmly. Not every row has a clone size; where given, it reads once, few, many or a size class.

TRBJ2-5 | many | - | TRBV24-1 | TGTGCCACCAGATCGGGAGATGAGACCCAGTACTTC | CATRSGDETQYF
TRBJ1-1 | - | - | TRBV19 | TGTGCCAGTAGAGAAGGGGCGTTATCCGTATCTGGAGCTTTCTTT | CASREGALSVSGAFF
TRBJ2-5 | few | TRBD2 | TRBV7-7 | TGTGCCAGCAGCTTAGGGACTAGAGGGACCCAGTACTTC | CASSLGTRGTQYF
TRBJ2-7 | many | TRBD2 | TRBV28 | TGTGCCAGCAGTTTTCCATGGAGCGGGACCTACGAGCAGTACTTC | CASSFPWSGTYEQYF
TRBJ2-7 | - | TRBD1 | TRBV12-3/TRBV12-4 | TGTGCCAGCAGTTTGACAGGGCTTTACTACGAGCAGTACTTC | CASSLTGLYYEQYF
TRBJ2-6 | few | - | TRBV7-9 | TGTGCCAGCAGCATTAATGCAGGGTGGGAAGCTGGGGCCAACGTCCTGACTTTC | CASSINAGWEAGANVLTF
TRBJ2-3 | many | TRBD1 | TRBV7-3 | TGTGCCAGCAGTTCTGGACAGGGAGGAGGCACAGATACGCAGTATTTT | CASSSGQGGGTDTQYF
TRBJ2-3 | - | TRBD2 | TRBV12-3/TRBV12-4 | TGTGCCAGCAGCCCCTGGACTAGCGGGAGCACAGATATGCAGTATTTT | CASSPWTSGSTDMQYF
TRBJ2-1 | - | TRBD2 | TRBV12-3/TRBV12-4 | TGTGCCAGCAGTTTTATTACTAGCGGGCCGGGTGAGCAGTTCTTC | CASSFITSGPGEQFF
TRBJ1-4 | many | TRBD1 | TRBV6-1 | TGTGCCAGCAGTGATACAGGGGGCGCGGATGAAAAACTGTTTTTT | CASSDTGGADEKLFF